The 7 T cell receptor beta chains given below trace back to one sample, sequenced in a study of T-cell memory formation after mild COVID-19. TCRdb reprocessed the 5' RACE reads with MiXCR, giving one entry per CDR3 protein. Seen here are about 350,000 distinct CDR3 sequences, roughly 13% observed once, and the top ten hold 20% to 25%. The sequenced sample was PBMCs or a T cell subset sorted from them (not recorded which). The receptors derive from a man aged 18 to 29 who had mild COVID-19 (a few samples of this study predate the infection). Cell type and time point are not known.

This clonotype was detected only a few times. The V call is TRBV5-4, the J call TRBJ1-1; 10 nucleotides align to TRBD1. J was trimmed by 4 bases and V by 4 bases; bases with no gene match: 7. The germline gives CDR1 SGHNT, CDR2 YYREEE (reference sequence). CDR3 length: 15 amino acids. CDR3 DNA: TGTGCCAGCAGCCTAATGGGACAGGGGATCACTGAAGCTTTCTTT. It specifies CASSLMGQGITEAFF. Full variable domain (outside the CDR3, taken from reference TRBV5-4 and TRBJ1-1): ETGVTQSPTHLIKTRGQQVTLRCSSQSGHNTVSWYQQALGQGPQFIFQYYREEENGRGNFPPRFSGLQFPNYSSELNVNALELDDSALYLCASSLMGQGITEAFFGQGTRLTVV.

This clonotype was seen a few times. V usage is TRBV4-1 and J usage is TRBJ2-7; D possibly corresponds to TRBD2 (6 bases). The CDR3 is 14 residues long. The germline V gene has CDR1 MGHRA and CDR2 YSYEKL. V gave up 3 bases and J gave up 2 bases, with 11 bases separating them. The CDR3 sequence is CASSQEGPTYEQYF. In nucleotides, the CDR3 is TGCGCCAGCAGCCAGGAGGGGCCTACCTACGAGCAGTACTTC.

This clonotype was counted between two and nine times. The chain is built from TRBV18 and TRBJ1-1, with 7 bases identical to TRBD1. The CDR3 is 13 amino acids. The germline V gene has CDR1 KGHSH and CDR2 LQKENI. J lost 1 base, V lost 6 bases, and 2 bases had no gene match. The CDR3 DNA follows: TGTGCCAGCTCGGGACAGTCGAACACTGAAGCTTTCTTT. Protein: CASSGQSNTEAFF. Full variable domain (outside the CDR3, taken from reference TRBV18 and TRBJ1-1): NAGVMQNPRHLVRRRGQEARLRCSPMKGHSHVYWYRQLPEEGLKFMVYLQKENIIDESGMPKERFSAEFPKEGPSILRIQQVVRGDSAAYFCASSGQSNTEAFFGQGTRLTVV.

In its sample, this clonotype was seen a few times. The rearrangement links TRBV7-3 to TRBJ1-5; TRBD1 matches 7 bases. The V and J ends lost 5 bases and 0 bases, in that order; junction bases with no gene match: 4. Germline V gene data show CDR1 as SGHTA and CDR2 as FQGTGA. The CDR3 is 15 residues long. In nucleotides, the CDR3 is TGTGCCAGCAGCGTCCGACAGGGTAGCAATCAGCCCCAGCATTTT. This encodes CASSVRQGSNQPQHF.

This clonotype was observed a handful of times. The CDR3, as DNA: TGCGGGACAGGGAGGGGAAATTCACCCCTCCACTTT. This codes for CGTGRGNSPLHF. The chain combines TRBV20-1 with TRBJ1-6; 9 bases align to TRBD1. Germline values: CDR1 DFQATT, CDR2 SNEGSKA (reference sequence). The CDR3 spans 12 residues.

This clonotype appeared many times. The V call is TRBV29-1, the J call TRBJ1-1; D might be TRBD1 (5 bases). This CDR3 comprises 14 residues. Germline V gene sequence: CDR1 SQVTM, CDR2 ANQGSEA. Deletions cut 6 bases from V and 1 base from J, with 15 bases between. In DNA, the CDR3 is TGCAGCGTCCAAAAGACAGTCCCGAACACTGAAGCTTTCTTT. Residues: CSVQKTVPNTEAFF. Filled out from reference TRBV29-1 and TRBJ1-1, the complete variable domain reads SAVISQKPSRDICQRGTSLTIQCQVDSQVTMMFWYRQQPGQSLTLIATANQGSEATYESGFVIDKFPISRPNLTFSTLTVSNMSPEDSSIYLCSVQKTVPNTEAFFGQGTRLTVV.

This sequence joins TRBV20-1 and TRBJ2-4, with TRBD1 as a possible D gene (6 bases). The CDR3 extends over 12 amino acids. CDR1 and CDR2 from the germline V gene are DFQATT and SNEGSKA (reference sequence). V lost 5 bases to trimming and J lost 6 bases, with 11 bases between them. The CDR3 loop is CSAVWDTNIQYF. The CDR3 DNA sequence: TGCAGTGCTGTATGGGACACAAACATTCAGTACTTC.